These T cell receptor beta chains were read from a single sample in a study of blood T cell repertoires in COVID-19. Using immunoSEQ multiplex PCR, the repertoire was profiled, and TCRdb retains in-frame clones only, with some absent. The data show about 170,000 clones, with 90% seen just once and about 0.54% held by the top ten. The sample taken for sequencing was peripheral blood. These receptor sequences come from a man aged 45-65 years with acute or convalescent COVID-19. Both conserved end residues are part of each CDR3. Part of the rows lack a size; the others show once, few, many or a class for expanded clones.

abundance: once; v_gene: TRBV7-9; j_gene: TRBJ2-2; CDR3aa: CASWGQGYFGELFF
abundance: .; v_gene: TRBV6-5; j_gene: TRBJ2-3; CDR3aa: CASYLVSAGKDTQYF
abundance: .; v_gene: TRBV10-3; j_gene: TRBJ1-5; CDR3aa: CAISQGQGSNQPQHF
abundance: once; v_gene: TRBV18; j_gene: TRBJ1-1; CDR3aa: CASSPDIGTEAFF
abundance: .; v_gene: TRBV5-1; j_gene: TRBJ2-7; CDR3aa: CASSLEGQTSYEQYF
abundance: .; v_gene: TRBV7-8; j_gene: TRBJ2-2; CDR3aa: CASSIPGGELFF
abundance: .; v_gene: TRBV6-2/TRBV6-3; j_gene: TRBJ2-6; CDR3aa: CASSPRDRVSGANVLTF
abundance: few; v_gene: TRBV10-3; j_gene: TRBJ1-1; CDR3aa: CAISSGSNQAFF
abundance: .; v_gene: TRBV6-5; j_gene: TRBJ1-1; CDR3aa: CASSTGQNTEAFF
abundance: .; v_gene: TRBV30; j_gene: TRBJ1-3; CDR3aa: CARRQGMSGNTIYF
abundance: .; v_gene: TRBV2; j_gene: TRBJ2-5; CDR3aa: CASSPGTGPETQYF
abundance: .; v_gene: TRBV10-3; j_gene: TRBJ2-2; CDR3aa: CAISASGRNANTGELFF
abundance: once; v_gene: TRBV5-1; j_gene: TRBJ2-5; CDR3aa: CASSLGGDQETQYF
abundance: .; v_gene: TRBV27; j_gene: TRBJ2-5; CDR3aa: CASSAGAGQGETQYF
abundance: .; v_gene: TRBV28; j_gene: TRBJ1-6; CDR3aa: CASSLEGALFHSPLHF
abundance: .; v_gene: TRBV30; j_gene: TRBJ2-2; CDR3aa: CAWIVGTANTGELFF
abundance: .; v_gene: TRBV28; j_gene: TRBJ1-3; CDR3aa: CASSFKRSGNTIYF
abundance: .; v_gene: TRBV7-2; j_gene: TRBJ1-4; CDR3aa: CASSLGGRDEKLFF
abundance: .; v_gene: TRBV9; j_gene: TRBJ2-2; CDR3aa: CASSVVGSGELFF
abundance: once; v_gene: TRBV7-3; j_gene: TRBJ2-1; CDR3aa: CASSRAGTNSYNEQFF
abundance: .; v_gene: TRBV19; j_gene: TRBJ2-1; CDR3aa: CASSIFPLPPFF
abundance: .; v_gene: TRBV13; j_gene: TRBJ2-1; CDR3aa: CASSLEGLAGGYNEQFF
abundance: .; v_gene: TRBV4-2; j_gene: TRBJ1-1; CDR3aa: CASSLTGQLNTEAFF
abundance: few; v_gene: TRBV30; j_gene: TRBJ1-5; CDR3aa: CAWSYDHGWPQHF
abundance: .; v_gene: TRBV6-5; j_gene: TRBJ2-5; CDR3aa: CASRGPGHSQETQYF
abundance: .; v_gene: TRBV9; j_gene: TRBJ2-7; CDR3aa: CASSPAGQGGSYEQYF
abundance: .; v_gene: TRBV9; j_gene: TRBJ1-5; CDR3aa: CASSGRQGDDQPQHF
abundance: .; v_gene: TRBV19; j_gene: TRBJ1-5; CDR3aa: CASSTIPGGVLNQPQHF
abundance: .; v_gene: TRBV2; j_gene: TRBJ2-7; CDR3aa: CASSLTGTEGCF
abundance: .; v_gene: TRBV7-9; j_gene: TRBJ2-4; CDR3aa: CASSFAGTENIQYF
abundance: .; v_gene: TRBV4-2; j_gene: TRBJ2-5; CDR3aa: CASTQTGERETQYF
abundance: .; v_gene: TRBV5-1; j_gene: TRBJ2-5; CDR3aa: CASSLRTSQETQYF
abundance: .; v_gene: TRBV2; j_gene: TRBJ2-1; CDR3aa: CASRRDWENEQFF
abundance: .; v_gene: TRBV30; j_gene: TRBJ2-7; CDR3aa: CAWSRPDRETYEQYF
abundance: few; v_gene: TRBV27; j_gene: TRBJ1-1; CDR3aa: CASRVSPRYQDTEAFF
abundance: .; v_gene: TRBV7-2; j_gene: TRBJ1-1; CDR3aa: CASSLLRGALTSNTEAFF
abundance: once; v_gene: TRBV24-1; j_gene: TRBJ2-7; CDR3aa: CATTRGGQGSYEQYF
abundance: .; v_gene: TRBV7-2; j_gene: TRBJ2-7; CDR3aa: CASSFLDRGNEQYF
abundance: .; v_gene: TRBV4-2; j_gene: TRBJ1-5; CDR3aa: CASSQDNRGLNQPQHF
abundance: once; v_gene: TRBV7-2; j_gene: TRBJ2-7; CDR3aa: CASSLQGYEQYF
abundance: .; v_gene: TRBV5-1; j_gene: TRBJ2-5; CDR3aa: CASSSGQGTKTQYF
abundance: .; v_gene: TRBV5-1; j_gene: TRBJ1-3; CDR3aa: CASSLDSANSGNTIYF
abundance: few; v_gene: TRBV6-5; j_gene: TRBJ2-5; CDR3aa: CASRIGGVETQYF
abundance: .; v_gene: TRBV6-6; j_gene: TRBJ1-1; CDR3aa: CASTSGQFNTEAFF
abundance: .; v_gene: TRBV7-3; j_gene: TRBJ2-2; CDR3aa: CASSLTFGTSGRTTGELFF
abundance: .; v_gene: TRBV9; j_gene: TRBJ2-1; CDR3aa: CASSKLSGTGADNEQFF
abundance: .; v_gene: TRBV11-3; j_gene: TRBJ1-1; CDR3aa: CASSLTGSKEAFF
abundance: .; v_gene: TRBV5-1; j_gene: TRBJ2-1; CDR3aa: CASSLVSNSYNEQFF
abundance: .; v_gene: TRBV15; j_gene: TRBJ2-3; CDR3aa: CATSRDIVTQGADTQYF
abundance: .; v_gene: TRBV9; j_gene: TRBJ2-1; CDR3aa: CASSPQAGGPYNEQFF
abundance: .; v_gene: TRBV2; j_gene: TRBJ1-3; CDR3aa: CASSSGSGNTIYF
abundance: .; v_gene: TRBV5-5; j_gene: TRBJ2-5; CDR3aa: CASRWENGRETQYF
abundance: .; v_gene: TRBV13; j_gene: TRBJ2-5; CDR3aa: CASSITPGETQYF